The 20 T cell receptor beta chains listed next were all sequenced from one sample in a study of shared clonotypes between healthy human individuals. The protocol was immunoSEQ multiplex PCR, while the TCRdb copy is restricted to in-frame clones and leaves out a portion. This repertoire shows roughly 2,000,000 clones, about 94% found once; its top ten account for around 1.2%. Naive CD8 isolation took CD45RO-negative cells positively selected for CCR7 and excluded terminally differentiated effector memory CD45RA+ cells. Sequencing input: naive CD8+ T cells sorted from blood. The receptors were sampled from a man between 18 and 35 years old in good health.

J is TRBJ2-1 and V is TRBV6-6; D unresolved. CDR1 is MNHNY, CDR2 SVGAGI, per germline (reference sequence). Trimming left V 0 bases short and J 9 bases short, with 12 bases between. The CDR3 is 14 residues long. The CDR3 sequence is CASSYSPPLGEQFF. CDR3 nucleotide sequence: TGTGCCAGCAGTTACTCGCCACCCCTCGGTGAGCAGTTCTTC.

The rearrangement links TRBV6-1 to TRBJ2-3; the D gene is possibly TRBD2 (5 bases). This CDR3 has 17 residues. Germline loops: CDR1 MNHNS, CDR2 SASEGT. Trimming took off 0 bases at V and 6 bases at J, with 19 bases between the two ends. The CDR3 spells CASSEALLTLARDTQYF. The CDR3 DNA is TGTGCCAGCAGTGAAGCGCTTCTAACCCTAGCTCGGGATACGCAGTATTTT.

The chain couples TRBV11-2 to TRBJ2-3, with D possibly called TRBD1 or TRBD2 (6 bases each). This CDR3 spans 15 amino acids. CDR1 is SGHAT, CDR2 FQNNGV, per germline. The V end was cut by 7 bases, the J end by 0 bases, with 14 bases between. CDR3 region: CASTGGTLSTDTQYF. The CDR3 coding sequence is TGTGCCAGCACCGGCGGGACACTTAGCACAGATACGCAGTATTTT.

The chain has TRBV7-3 and TRBJ1-2, with 10 bases matching TRBD1. The trim removed 2 bases at V and 8 bases at J, leaving 2 bases unmatched. This CDR3 is 13 amino acids long. The germline gives CDR1 SGHTA, CDR2 FQGTGA. The CDR3 reads CASSLDRGQGYTF. In DNA, the CDR3 is TGTGCCAGCAGCTTAGACAGGGGGCAAGGCTACACCTTC. The whole variable domain, filled in from reference TRBV7-3 and TRBJ1-2, reads GAGVSQTPSNKVTEKGKYVELRCDPISGHTALYWYRQSLGQGPEFLIYFQGTGAADDSGLPNDRFFAVRPEGSVSTLKIQRTERGDSAVYLCASSLDRGQGYTFGSGTRLTVV.

This sequence joins TRBV5-6 and TRBJ2-3; the D call may be TRBD1 or TRBD2 (6 bases each). CDR3 length: 16 amino acids. V was clipped by 3 bases and J by 0 bases, with 14 bases between them. Germline CDR1 and CDR2: SGHDT and YYEEEE. CDR3 region: CASSWGAAVSTDTQYF. The CDR3, as DNA: TGTGCCAGCAGCTGGGGGGCAGCGGTGAGCACAGATACGCAGTATTTT. Based on the CDR3 plus reference TRBV5-6 and TRBJ2-3, the full variable domain is DAGVTQSPTHLIKTRGQQVTLRCSPKSGHDTVSWYQQALGQGPQFIFQYYEEEERQRGNFPDRFSGHQFPNYSSELNVNALLLGDSALYLCASSWGAAVSTDTQYFGPGTRLTVL.

The rearrangement links TRBV27 to TRBJ2-3; D may be TRBD1 or TRBD2 (5 bases each). Looked up from germline, CDR1 is MNHEY and CDR2 is SMNVEV (reference sequence). Trimming pared 3 bases from V and 3 bases from J, leaving 10 bases between. The CDR3 is 14 amino acids. The CDR3 here is CASSLLGATDTQYF. Here the CDR3 DNA reads TGTGCCAGCAGTTTGCTCGGGGCGACAGATACGCAGTATTTT.

V and J are TRBV2 and TRBJ2-7, with 7 bases fitting TRBD2. The CDR3 covers 14 residues. The V segment lost 6 bases and the J segment 6 bases; nucleotides outside the gene matches: 11. The V gene's germline CDR1 is SNHLY and CDR2 FYNNEI. The CDR3 bases are TGTGCCAGCAGCAGCGGGATTACAAGCCGCGAGCAGTACTTC. Its protein product is CASSSGITSREQYF. Supplemented by reference TRBV2 and TRBJ2-7, the full variable domain reads EPEVTQTPSHQVTQMGQEVILRCVPISNHLYFYWYRQILGQKVEFLVSFYNNEISEKSEIFDDQFSVERPDGSNFTLKIRSTKLEDSAMYFCASSSGITSREQYFGPGTRLTVT.

This clone was picked up one time. Other DNA sequences in this sample translate to the same CDR3. In DNA form, the CDR3 reads TGTGCCAGCAGTTTAAGTCGATATAATTCACCCCTCCACTTT. Its translation is CASSLSRYNSPLHF. V is TRBV27 and J is TRBJ1-6, with no clear D. Trimming removed 2 bases at V and 4 bases at J, with 6 bases between. The CDR3 consists of 14 residues. Germline lookup yields CDR1 MNHEY and CDR2 SMNVEV (reference sequence).

V gene TRBV6-6 combines with J gene TRBJ2-1; D is perhaps TRBD1 (6 bases). The germline V gene has CDR1 MNHNY and CDR2 SVGAGI (reference sequence). V was clipped by 5 bases and J by 2 bases, with 16 bases between them. The CDR3 loop spans 16 amino acids. The CDR3 region is CASSPHRVPTYNEQFF. The CDR3 nucleotides are TGTGCCAGCAGTCCCCACAGGGTTCCAACCTACAATGAGCAGTTCTTC.

This clone showed up just once. The chain couples TRBV4-1 to TRBJ2-1; no definite D call. CDR3 length: 15 residues. Trimming pared 4 bases from V and 0 bases from J, leaving 10 bases between. From germline, CDR1 is MGHRA and CDR2 YSYEKL. For the CDR3, the DNA is TGCGCCAGCAGCCCCTCGGGTACCTCCTACAATGAGCAGTTCTTC. It translates to CASSPSGTSYNEQFF.

This clone has just one count. This sequence joins TRBV11-2 and TRBJ2-3; D is unclear. The CDR3 is 15 amino acids. Germline CDR1 SGHAT, CDR2 FQNNGV. V gave up 5 bases and J gave up 1 base, with 13 bases separating them. CDR3 DNA sequence: TGTGCCAGCAGCCGTATTGGTGCGGGCACAGATACGCAGTATTTT. This encodes CASSRIGAGTDTQYF. The full variable domain, its missing parts supplied by reference TRBV11-2 and TRBJ2-3, is EAGVAQSPRYKIIEKRQSVAFWCNPISGHATLYWYQQILGQGPKLLIQFQNNGVVDDSQLPKDRFSAERLKGVDSTLKIQPAKLEDSAVYLCASSRIGAGTDTQYFGPGTRLTVL.

This chain connects TRBV9 to TRBJ2-5, with 7 bases identical to TRBD2. This CDR3 comprises 17 residues. CDR1 is SGDLS and CDR2 is YYNGEE in the germline V gene. V trimming: 0 bases; J trimming: 1 base; junction bases outside the gene matches: 9. CDR3 amino acids: CASSVESRRGGQETQYF. The CDR3 region has the DNA TGTGCCAGCAGCGTAGAGAGCCGGCGCGGGGGCCAAGAGACCCAGTACTTC.

This clone was counted a single time. The chain is built from TRBV27 and TRBJ1-5, with D possibly TRBD1 on 5 matching bases. The CDR3 loop spans 16 amino acids. V lost 1 base, J lost 0 bases, and 10 bases lay in between. Germline V lookup: CDR1 MNHEY, CDR2 SMNVEV (reference sequence). CDR3 in DNA: TGTGCCAGCAGTTTATACGGGACTGATAGCAATCAGCCCCAGCATTTT. Translating it yields CASSLYGTDSNQPQHF.

This clone came up once. The chain links TRBV27 to TRBJ2-7, with TRBD2 matching over 9 bases. CDR1 MNHEY and CDR2 SMNVEV come from the germline V gene (reference sequence). V trimming: 5 bases; J trimming: 3 bases; junction bases outside the gene matches: 5. CDR3 length equals 14 residues. The CDR3 sequence: CASSPATSGYEQYF. The CDR3, as DNA: TGTGCCAGCAGTCCAGCGACTAGCGGCTACGAGCAGTACTTC.

The chain carries TRBV11-2 and TRBJ2-1, with no clear D. Germline CDR1 is SGHAT and CDR2 is FQNNGV. Trimming removed 0 bases from V and 0 bases from J, with 12 bases in between. The CDR3 has 17 residues. The CDR3 region is CASSLDLGVISYNEQFF. The CDR3 DNA sequence: TGTGCCAGCAGCTTAGATCTTGGGGTAATCTCCTACAATGAGCAGTTCTTC.

The V and J genes are TRBV2 and TRBJ1-4; 7 positions match TRBD1. The CDR3 is 17 amino acids. The germline V gene encodes CDR1 SNHLY and CDR2 FYNNEI. V shed 6 bases, J shed 0 bases, and the junction held 10 bases outside the gene matches. In DNA form, the CDR3 reads TGTGCCAGCAGGAGCAGGGGTCAGGGGGCAACTAATGAAAAACTGTTTTTT. This sequence encodes CASRSRGQGATNEKLFF.

With regard to this clone: Other DNA sequences in this specimen translate into the identical CDR3. CDR3 amino acids: CASSAGSSYEQYF. The CDR3 nucleotides are TGTGCCAGTAGCGCCGGGAGCTCCTACGAGCAGTACTTC. The chain uses TRBV19 and TRBJ2-7; tentative D call: TRBD2 (6 bases). The germline gives CDR1 LNHDA, CDR2 SQIVND (reference sequence). Trimming cost V 6 bases and J 0 bases, with 9 bases left between them. This CDR3 contains 13 residues. Full variable domain (missing parts from reference TRBV19 and TRBJ2-7): DGGITQSPKYLFRKEGQNVTLSCEQNLNHDAMYWYRQDPGQGLRLIYYSQIVNDFQKGDIAEGYSVSREKKESFPLTVTSAQKNPTAFYLCASSAGSSYEQYFGPGTRLTVT.

This chain uses TRBV11-2 with TRBJ2-2; maybe TRBD2 (5 bases). This CDR3 has 15 residues. Trimming took 2 bases from V and 6 from J, leaving 13 bases between them. In germline, CDR1 is SGHAT, CDR2 FQNNGV. CDR3 DNA: TGTGCCAGCAGCTTATACCCACTAGTCTCCGGGGAGCTGTTTTTT. Amino acid sequence: CASSLYPLVSGELFF.

The chain couples TRBV27 to TRBJ2-7, with 11 bases lining up with TRBD1. This CDR3 region has 14 residues. The V gene end was trimmed by 6 bases and the J gene end by 7 bases; junction bases not matched to a gene: 8. Per germline, CDR1 MNHEY and CDR2 SMNVEV (reference sequence). The CDR3 coding sequence is TGTGCCAGCAGCTTCGTGGGGACAGGGGGAGAGCAGTACTTC. Amino acids: CASSFVGTGGEQYF.

The V and J genes are TRBV7-9 and TRBJ2-1, with TRBD2 matching over 7 bases. The V and J ends lost 6 bases and 7 bases, in that order; junction bases with no gene match: 9. This CDR3 region has 14 residues. The germline V gene has CDR1 SEHNR and CDR2 FQNEAQ (reference sequence). The CDR3 spells CASSSREGRNEQFF. The CDR3 bases are TGTGCCAGCAGTTCAAGGGAGGGGAGGAATGAGCAGTTCTTC.